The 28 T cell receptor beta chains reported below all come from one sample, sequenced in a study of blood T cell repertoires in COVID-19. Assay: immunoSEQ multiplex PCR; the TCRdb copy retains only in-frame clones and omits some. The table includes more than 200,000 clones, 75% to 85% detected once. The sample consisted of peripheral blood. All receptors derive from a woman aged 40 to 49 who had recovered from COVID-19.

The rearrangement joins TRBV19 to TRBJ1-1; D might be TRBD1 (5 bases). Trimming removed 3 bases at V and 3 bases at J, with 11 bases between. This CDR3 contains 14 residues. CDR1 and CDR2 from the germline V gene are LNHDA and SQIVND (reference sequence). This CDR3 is CASSIGDSYTEAFF. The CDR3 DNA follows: TGTGCCAGTAGTATCGGAGACAGTTACACTGAAGCTTTCTTT.

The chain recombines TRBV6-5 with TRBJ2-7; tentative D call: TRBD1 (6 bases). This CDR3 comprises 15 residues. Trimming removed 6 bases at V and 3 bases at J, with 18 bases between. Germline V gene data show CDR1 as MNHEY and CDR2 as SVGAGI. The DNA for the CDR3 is TGTGCCAGCAGGAAAAGGGGGACGGAAAACTACGAGCAGTACTTC. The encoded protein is CASRKRGTENYEQYF.

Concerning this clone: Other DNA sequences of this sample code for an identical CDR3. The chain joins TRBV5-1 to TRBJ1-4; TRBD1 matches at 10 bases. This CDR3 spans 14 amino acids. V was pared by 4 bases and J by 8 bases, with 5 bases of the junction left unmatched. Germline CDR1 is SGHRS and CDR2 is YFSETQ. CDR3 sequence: CASSPGQGREKLFF. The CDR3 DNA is TGCGCCAGCAGCCCGGGACAGGGGAGGGAAAAACTGTTTTTT.

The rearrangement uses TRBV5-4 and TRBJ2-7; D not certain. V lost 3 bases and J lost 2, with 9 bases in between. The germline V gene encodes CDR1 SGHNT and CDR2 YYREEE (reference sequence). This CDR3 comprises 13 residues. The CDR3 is CASSSANTYEQYF. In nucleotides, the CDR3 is TGTGCCAGCAGCTCCGCGAATACCTACGAGCAGTACTTC.

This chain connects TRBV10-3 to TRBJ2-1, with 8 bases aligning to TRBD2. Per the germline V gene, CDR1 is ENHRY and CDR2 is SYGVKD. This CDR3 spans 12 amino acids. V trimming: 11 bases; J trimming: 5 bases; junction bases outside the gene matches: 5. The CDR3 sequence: CAVRGVDNEQFF. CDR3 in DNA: TGTGCCGTGCGGGGGGTGGACAATGAGCAGTTCTTC.

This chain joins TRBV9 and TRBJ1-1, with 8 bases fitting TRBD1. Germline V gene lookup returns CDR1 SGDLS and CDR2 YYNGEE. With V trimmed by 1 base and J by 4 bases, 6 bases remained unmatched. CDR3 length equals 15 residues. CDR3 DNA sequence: TGTGCCAGCAGCGTACAGGGGGCGCGTGGCACTGAAGCTTTCTTT. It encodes CASSVQGARGTEAFF.

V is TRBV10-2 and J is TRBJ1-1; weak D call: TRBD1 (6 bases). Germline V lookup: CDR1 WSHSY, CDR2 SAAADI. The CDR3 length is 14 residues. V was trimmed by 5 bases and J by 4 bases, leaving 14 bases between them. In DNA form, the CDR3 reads TGCGCCAGCAGTAGGGGAACAGGGCTCACTGAAGCTTTCTTT. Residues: CASSRGTGLTEAFF.

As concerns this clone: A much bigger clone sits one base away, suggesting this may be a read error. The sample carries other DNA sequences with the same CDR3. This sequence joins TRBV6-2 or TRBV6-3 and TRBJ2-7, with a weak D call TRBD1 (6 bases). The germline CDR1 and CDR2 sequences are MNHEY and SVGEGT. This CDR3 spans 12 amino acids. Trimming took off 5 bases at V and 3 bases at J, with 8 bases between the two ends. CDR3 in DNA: TGTGCCAGCAGTGCACAGGGCTACGAGCAGTACTTC. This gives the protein CASSAQGYEQYF.

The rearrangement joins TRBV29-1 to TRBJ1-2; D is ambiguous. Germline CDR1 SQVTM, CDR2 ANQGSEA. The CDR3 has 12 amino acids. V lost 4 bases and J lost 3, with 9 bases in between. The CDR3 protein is CSVGGGYYGYTF. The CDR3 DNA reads TGCAGCGTTGGGGGAGGCTACTATGGCTACACCTTC.

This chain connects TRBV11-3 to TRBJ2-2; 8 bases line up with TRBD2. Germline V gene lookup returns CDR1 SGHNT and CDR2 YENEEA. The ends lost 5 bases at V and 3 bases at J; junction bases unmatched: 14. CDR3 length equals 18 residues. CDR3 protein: CASSLPQYSGDYTGELFF. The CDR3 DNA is TGTGCCAGCAGCCTACCTCAATATAGCGGGGATTACACCGGGGAGCTGTTTTTT.

In DNA, the CDR3 is TGTGCCAGTACGGCGGTCCGTGACAGGGGGCCTGGGGCCAACGTCCTGACTTTC. Translated, it gives CASTAVRDRGPGANVLTF. The V gene is TRBV19, the J gene TRBJ2-6, with 10 bases lining up with TRBD1. J lost 2 bases, V lost 7 bases, and 11 bases had no gene match. This CDR3 contains 18 residues. From germline, CDR1 is LNHDA and CDR2 SQIVND (reference sequence).

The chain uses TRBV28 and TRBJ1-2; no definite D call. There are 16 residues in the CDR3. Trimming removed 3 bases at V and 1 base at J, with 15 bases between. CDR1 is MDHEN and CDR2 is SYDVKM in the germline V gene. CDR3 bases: TGTGCCAGCAGTTTCCCCGCCGGTGATGGTAACTATGGCTACACCTTC. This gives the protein CASSFPAGDGNYGYTF.

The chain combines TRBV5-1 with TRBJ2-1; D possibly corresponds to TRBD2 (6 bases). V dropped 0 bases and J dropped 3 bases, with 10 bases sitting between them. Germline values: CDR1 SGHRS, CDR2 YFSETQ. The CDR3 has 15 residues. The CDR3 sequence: CASSLASALYNEQFF. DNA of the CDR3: TGCGCCAGCAGCTTGGCTAGCGCACTCTACAATGAGCAGTTCTTC.

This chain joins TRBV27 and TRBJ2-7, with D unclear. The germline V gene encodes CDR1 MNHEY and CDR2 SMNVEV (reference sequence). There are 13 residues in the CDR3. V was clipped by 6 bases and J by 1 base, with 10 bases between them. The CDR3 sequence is CASRASASYEQYF. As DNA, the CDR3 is TGTGCCAGCAGAGCGTCTGCTTCCTACGAGCAGTACTTC.

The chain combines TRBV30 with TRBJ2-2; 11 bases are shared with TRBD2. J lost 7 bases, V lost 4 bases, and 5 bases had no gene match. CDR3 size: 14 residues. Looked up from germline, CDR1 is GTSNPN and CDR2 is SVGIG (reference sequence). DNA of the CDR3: TGTGCCTGGAATAGCGGGGGGGCTGGCGGGGAGCTGTTTTTT. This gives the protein CAWNSGGAGGELFF.

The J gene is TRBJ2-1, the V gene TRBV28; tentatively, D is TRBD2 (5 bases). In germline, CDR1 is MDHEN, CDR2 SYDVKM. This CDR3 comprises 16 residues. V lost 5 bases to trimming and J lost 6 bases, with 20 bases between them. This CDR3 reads CASSEILWLGSNEQFF. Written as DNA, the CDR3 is TGTGCCAGCAGTGAAATTTTGTGGCTAGGGAGCAATGAGCAGTTCTTC.

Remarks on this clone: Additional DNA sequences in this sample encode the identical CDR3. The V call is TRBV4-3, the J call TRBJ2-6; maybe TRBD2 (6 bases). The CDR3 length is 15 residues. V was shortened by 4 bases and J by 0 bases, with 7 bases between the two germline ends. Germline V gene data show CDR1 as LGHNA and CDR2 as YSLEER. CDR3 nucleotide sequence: TGCGCCAGCAGCCGGGGAGGCTCTGGGGCCAACGTCCTGACTTTC. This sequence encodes CASSRGGSGANVLTF.

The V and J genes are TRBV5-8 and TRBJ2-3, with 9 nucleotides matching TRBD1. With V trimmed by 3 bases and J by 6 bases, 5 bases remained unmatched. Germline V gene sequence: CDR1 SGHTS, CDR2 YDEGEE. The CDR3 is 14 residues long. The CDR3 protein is CASSSRTGADTQYF. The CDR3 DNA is TGTGCCAGCAGCTCAAGGACAGGGGCGGATACGCAGTATTTT. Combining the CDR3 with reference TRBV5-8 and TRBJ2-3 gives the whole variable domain EAGVTQSPTHLIKTRGQQATLRCSPISGHTSVYWYQQALGLGLQFLLWYDEGEERNRGNFPPRFSGRQFPNYSSELNVNALELEDSALYLCASSSRTGADTQYFGPGTRLTVL.

CDR3 loop: CASSLSRTIYGYTF. The CDR3 nucleotides are TGTGCCAGCAGTTTAAGTAGGACAATCTATGGCTACACCTTC. The chain has TRBV27 and TRBJ1-2; D possibly corresponds to TRBD1 (5 bases). The CDR3 is 14 residues long. Germline V gene sequence: CDR1 MNHEY, CDR2 SMNVEV (reference sequence). Trimming removed 2 bases from V and 4 bases from J, with 11 bases in between.

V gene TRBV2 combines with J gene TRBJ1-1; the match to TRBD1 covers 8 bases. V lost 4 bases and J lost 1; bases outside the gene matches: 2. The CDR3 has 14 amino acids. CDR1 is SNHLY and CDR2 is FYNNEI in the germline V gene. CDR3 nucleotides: TGTGCCAGCAGTGTGGACAGGGCGAACACTGAAGCTTTCTTT. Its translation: CASSVDRANTEAFF.

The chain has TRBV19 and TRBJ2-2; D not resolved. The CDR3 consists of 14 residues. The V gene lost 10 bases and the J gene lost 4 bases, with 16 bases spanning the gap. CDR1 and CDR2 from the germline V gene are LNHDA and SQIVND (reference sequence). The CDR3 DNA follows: TGTGCCACCCTGCCCCAAAAAGCCACCGGGGAGCTGTTTTTT. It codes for CATLPQKATGELFF.

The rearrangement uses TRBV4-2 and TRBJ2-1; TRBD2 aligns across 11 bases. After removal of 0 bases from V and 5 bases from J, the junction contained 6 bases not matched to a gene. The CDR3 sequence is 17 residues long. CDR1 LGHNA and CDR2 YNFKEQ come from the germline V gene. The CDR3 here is CASSQDAGLAENNEQFF. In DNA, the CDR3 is TGTGCCAGCAGCCAAGATGCGGGACTAGCGGAGAACAATGAGCAGTTCTTC.

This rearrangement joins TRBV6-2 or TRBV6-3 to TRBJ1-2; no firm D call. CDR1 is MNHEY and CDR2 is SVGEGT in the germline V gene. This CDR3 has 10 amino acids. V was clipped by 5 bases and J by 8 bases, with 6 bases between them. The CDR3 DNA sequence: TGTGCCAGCAGTGACAACGGCTACACCTTC. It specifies CASSDNGYTF.

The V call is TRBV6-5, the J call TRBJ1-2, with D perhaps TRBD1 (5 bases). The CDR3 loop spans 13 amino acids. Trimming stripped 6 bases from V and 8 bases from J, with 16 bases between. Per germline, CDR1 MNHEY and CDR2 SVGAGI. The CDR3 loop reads CASRGRGGGGYTF. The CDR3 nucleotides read TGTGCCAGCAGGGGGCGGGGGGGAGGAGGCTACACCTTC.

As DNA, the CDR3 is TGTGCCAGCAGCATGACAGGGAACGGGCCTCCAGCTTTCTTT. Translation gives CASSMTGNGPPAFF. The V and J genes are TRBV9 and TRBJ1-1, with 7 positions matching TRBD1. CDR1 and CDR2 (germline): SGDLS, YYNGEE. The CDR3 has 14 amino acids. J was trimmed by 10 bases and V by 4 bases; bases with no gene match: 13.

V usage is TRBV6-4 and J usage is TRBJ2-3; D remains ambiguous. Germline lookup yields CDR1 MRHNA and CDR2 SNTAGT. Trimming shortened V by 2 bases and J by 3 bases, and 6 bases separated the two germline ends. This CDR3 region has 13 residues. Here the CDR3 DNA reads TGTGCCAGCAGTGACACAGCAACAGATACGCAGTATTTT. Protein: CASSDTATDTQYF.

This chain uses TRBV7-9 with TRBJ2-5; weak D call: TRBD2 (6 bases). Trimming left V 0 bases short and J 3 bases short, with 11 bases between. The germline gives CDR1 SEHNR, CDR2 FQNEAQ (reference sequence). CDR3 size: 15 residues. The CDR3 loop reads CASSLAGTPKETQYF. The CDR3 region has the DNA TGTGCCAGCAGCTTAGCCGGGACTCCGAAAGAGACCCAGTACTTC.

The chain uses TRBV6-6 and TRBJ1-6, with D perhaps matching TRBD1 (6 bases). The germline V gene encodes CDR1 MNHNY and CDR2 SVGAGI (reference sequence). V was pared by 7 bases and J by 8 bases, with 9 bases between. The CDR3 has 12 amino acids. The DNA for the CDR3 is TGTGCCAGCACTAGACAGGATTCACCCCTCCACTTT. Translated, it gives CASTRQDSPLHF.